This T cell receptor (beta chain) was sequenced during a study of shared clonotypes between healthy human individuals. Background on the study: Researchers assigned three CD4 naive, three CD4 memory, two CD8 naive and one CD8 memory plate to each donor.

CD45RO-negative CD8 cells positively selected for CCR7 made up the naive population, which excluded terminally differentiated effector memory CD45RA+ cells. With respect to this clone: Its antigen remains unidentified.

Study-level findings and limits: Naive CD4 clonotypes overlapped across several donors at roughly 5.1%.

Profiled with immunoSEQ multiplex PCR; TCRdb holds only in-frame clones, not every one. The sample has roughly 2.1 million clones, roughly 91% seen once. V dropped 2 bases and J dropped 7; count of bases not matched to a gene: 5. This CDR3 comprises 14 residues. Per the germline V gene, CDR1 is SEHNR and CDR2 is FQNEAQ (reference sequence). Input material: naive CD8+ T cells from PBMCs. The rearrangement links TRBV7-9 to TRBJ2-1, with 7 bases matching TRBD1. This sequence originates from a man aged 18 to 35 in good health. Some clones in this sample may be carry-over from other donors' samples. The CDR3 DNA is TGTGCCAGCAGCTTACCGGACAGGAGAAATGAGCAGTTCTTC. The encoded protein is CASSLPDRRNEQFF.